Each of the 6 T cell receptor beta chains below was sequenced from the same sample in a study of T-cell reconstitution after alpha-beta-depleted transplantation in children. Unique molecular identifiers tagged the TCRbeta library. From the PCR reads, TCRdb called clonotypes with MiXCR, one entry per CDR3 protein. The sample has hundreds of thousands of distinct CDR3 sequences, approximately 10% seen once. Source: PBMCs, taken before TCRalphabeta/CD19-depleted stem cell transplant. The origin of the receptors is a child aged 2 to 10 with inherited bone marrow failure, due to receive a stem cell transplant.

In its sample, this clonotype was seen many times. V is TRBV12-3 or TRBV12-4 and J is TRBJ2-7; 7 bases fit TRBD1. CDR3 length: 15 amino acids. V lost 5 bases to trimming and J lost 1 base; unmatched junction nucleotides: 8. Here the CDR3 reads CASSLNSGQSYEQYF. CDR3 in DNA: TGTGCCAGCAGTCTGAACTCGGGACAGTCCTACGAGCAGTACTTC.

This clonotype was found a few times. The chain carries TRBV4-2 and TRBJ2-1; TRBD2 agrees at 8 bases. This CDR3 has 15 residues. Germline lookup yields CDR1 LGHNA and CDR2 YNFKEQ. Trimming took 6 bases from V and 1 from J; bases not matched to a gene: 5. The CDR3 is CASRTGTRSYNEQFF. DNA of the CDR3: TGTGCCAGCAGGACCGGGACTAGATCCTACAATGAGCAGTTCTTC.

The table lists this clonotype with many counts. V is TRBV20-1 and J is TRBJ1-2; 9 nucleotides line up with TRBD1. V lost 3 bases to trimming and J lost 5 bases; unmatched junction nucleotides: 13. The CDR3 spans 16 residues. Germline CDR1 is DFQATT and CDR2 is SNEGSKA (reference sequence). The CDR3, as DNA: TGCAGTGCTAGGGGATTACAGGGGGCAGCAGGTTATGGCTACACCTTC. Protein: CSARGLQGAAGYGYTF.

The chain uses TRBV12-3 or TRBV12-4 and TRBJ2-7; D is perhaps TRBD2 (6 bases). Trimming left V 6 bases short and J 2 bases short, with 14 bases between. The CDR3 runs to 14 residues. The CDR3 loop is CASRTGLDAYEQYF. Here the CDR3 DNA reads TGTGCCAGCAGGACGGGACTCGATGCCTACGAGCAGTACTTC.

This clonotype turned up a few times. The genes are TRBV24-1 and TRBJ2-2; unclear D gene. CDR3 length equals 15 residues. Per germline, CDR1 KGHDR and CDR2 SFDVKD. Trimming cost V 5 bases and J 4 bases, with 13 bases left between them. The CDR3 DNA follows: TGTGCCACCAGTGGTAGCCCGTGGGGCACCGGGGAGCTGTTTTTT. This sequence encodes CATSGSPWGTGELFF.

Notes on this clonotype: Without the conserved terminal phenylalanine or tryptophan, this CDR3 likely stems from a read error. V gene TRBV4-1 combines with J gene TRBJ2-7, with a possible D match to TRBD2 (6 bases). CDR3 length equals 18 residues. The V end lost 4 bases, the J end lost 0 bases, and 22 bases lay between the germline ends. Germline V gene sequence: CDR1 MGHRA, CDR2 YSYEKL. The CDR3 nucleotides read TGCGCCAGCAGCCGCTCCCCTCTTAGCGGAAGGAGCTCCTACGAGCAGTACTCC. Translation: CASSRSPLSGRSSYEQYS.